This TCR beta chain came from a study of T cells in Graves' hyperthyroidism and ophthalmopathy (dated by TCRdb to the late 2010s). Describing the broader study: Peripheral blood was collected at initial diagnosis, before any treatment. To identify distinguishing TCR V-J signatures, a discovery cohort of 100 patients was used, comprising some 45 with Graves' ophthalmopathy and 57 with stable Graves' hyperthyroidism. Whether ophthalmopathy could be predicted prospectively was tested in an independent validation cohort made up of roughly 19 hyperthyroidism patients plus 17 patients who later progressed to ophthalmopathy. The 75 to 100 discovery patients were randomly split 7:3 into training and test sets. The study also compared thyroid tissue and blood T-cell repertoires from roughly 6 Graves' hyperthyroidism patients. After blood sampling, hyperthyroidism patients were treated with methimazole at a starting dose of 30 mg daily, and ophthalmopathy patients were treated with high-dose intravenous methylprednisolone. The paper describes TCR Vbeta CDR3 sequencing of about 140 peripheral blood samples, made up of under 50 ophthalmopathy patients, 70 to 80 hyperthyroidism patients and 17 progressor patients.

Ophthalmopathy patients had moderately to severely active disease, Clinical Activity Score of at least 3, NOSPECS grade of at least 4, and duration under 3 months. Patients with uncontrolled infections, other autoimmune diseases, pregnancy or lactation were excluded. Diagnoses relied on clinical symptoms, serum thyroxine and TRAb, thyroid ultrasound and orbital computed tomography. PBMCs were isolated from approximately 10 ml of fresh peripheral blood by Ficoll-Paque density gradient centrifugation. Total RNA was extracted with Trizol reagent, and quality was checked on an Agilent 2100 Bioanalyzer. Summary of the overall study and its limitations: A model built on a 13 V-J signature distinguished ophthalmopathy from stable hyperthyroidism, reaching over 85% sensitivity and around 82% specificity in cross-validation and 80%/75% in testing. Blood samples also contained most of the expanded thyroid clonotypes (frequency above 0.001), which suggests that blood repertoires may reflect thyroid immune responses. Sample size was not statistically predetermined, and investigators were not blinded to group allocation. During validation, the model predicted progression to ophthalmopathy a median of roughly 7.1 months ahead of onset, with almost 71% sensitivity and 72% to 80% specificity.

Including cysteine and phenylalanine, the CDR3 has 15 amino acids. Of all the DNA, just the CDR3 is kept, 45 bases in frame from base 1. V and J lose 8 bases and 2 bases, and a span of 16 bases separates them. To note about this clonotype: No cognate antigen has been identified for it. The record has no base qualities; no much larger clone is one base away.

The TCR beta CDR3 regions were amplified from the RNA transcripts. For the first round of RT-PCR on the TCR CDR3, the HTBI primer set was used together with the Qiagen OneStep RT-PCR kit. Libraries were constructed in a second round of multiplex PCR, after which size selection and purification were performed. Sequencing of the libraries was done on an Illumina HiSeq2000 using paired-end 100 bp reads. On the study's bioinformatics: SOAPnuke was used to process the raw data, removing reads that contained adapters or uncalled bases, had a mean Phred below 15, or lacked an exact match to the constant primer or identifier. COPE v1.2.5 was used to merge the high-quality paired reads, and each unique nucleotide sequence was defined as a clonotype. Clonotypes were aligned to IMGT TRBV, TRBD and TRBJ reference segments using MiTCR v1.1. The analysis included only V-J combinations with a frequency above 0.0001, which together covered over 98% of the repertoires. The TCS score was defined as F50 (clonal expansion) divided by E x V (chaos), with BLOSUM62-based TCRdist calculated between CDR3 peptides within each V-J. Welch's t-statistics and random forest reduced around 520 V-J features to about 12, which were used in a naive Bayes classifier (R e1071). Starting from the raw public reads, TCRdb applied fastp trimming at Q25, assembled clones with MiXCR and retained in-frame beta chains. Rows with a matching CDR3 protein are joined into one entry that keeps the most common DNA and genes. The authors' filters were not applied to this entry. This sample lists about half a million distinct CDR3 sequences; 15% to 20% were detected once. The ten largest clones take up 40% to 50% of the sample.

The chain couples TRBV12-3 or TRBV12-4 to TRBJ2-1; the D region possibly corresponds to TRBD2 (5 bases align). This receptor was identified in a man between 40 and 49 years old with Graves' ophthalmopathy. Sequencing was carried out using blood. The DNA is as follows: TGTGCCAGCGAGCCCTCGGGGTCCCCCTACAATGAGCAGTTCTTC. It is translated as CASEPSGSPYNEQFF.